These T cell receptor beta chains were read from a single sample in a study of T cell repertoires and leukemia-associated antigens. One entry per CDR3 protein, called by TCRdb with MiXCR from the 5' RACE reads. The table records 12,000 or so distinct CDR3 sequences, 35% to 45% of them present only once. These TCRs' antigens remain unknown. The sequencing sample was made of CD3+ T cells sorted from blood and cultured. Receptors were obtained from a female donor in good health. Both conserved end residues are part of each CDR3. D genes are given only for firm matches. Expanded clones get a size class; other rows say once, few or many, or leave the size out.

>TRBV7-2|few|TRBD1|TRBJ1-2
CASSGGQGYGYTF
TGTGCCAGCAGCGGGGGACAGGGCTATGGCTACACCTTC
>TRBV4-3|-|-|TRBJ2-7
CASSQRTDRYEQYF
TGCGCCAGCAGCCAGAGGACAGATCGCTACGAGCAGTACTTC
>TRBV5-6|-|TRBD1|TRBJ2-6
CASGPSGGAGANVLTF
TGTGCCAGCGGCCCTTCAGGGGGCGCTGGGGCCAACGTCCTGACTTTC
>TRBV12-3/TRBV12-4|many|-|TRBJ2-4
CASSSGMGKNIQYF
TGTGCCAGCAGTTCGGGGATGGGCAAAAACATTCAGTACTTC
>TRBV29-1|-|TRBD1|TRBJ1-6
CSFRDRNSPLHF
TGCAGCTTCCGGGACAGGAATTCACCCCTCCACTTT
>TRBV5-1|medium-sized|-|TRBJ2-7
CASSHDNLYEQYF
TGCGCCAGCAGCCACGACAACCTATACGAGCAGTACTTC
>TRBV12-3/TRBV12-4|few|-|TRBJ2-1
CASSLVPYYNEQFF
TGTGCCAGCAGTTTGGTCCCGTATTACAATGAGCAGTTCTTC
>TRBV9|many|TRBD1|TRBJ2-6
CASGQGASGANVLTF
TGTGCCAGCGGACAGGGAGCGAGTGGGGCCAACGTCCTGACTTTC
>TRBV6-6|once|-|TRBJ2-1
CAGSYHHFFRESYNEQSF
TGTGCCGGCAGTTACCATCACTTCTTTAGGGAAAGTTACAATGAGCAGTCCTTC
>TRBV4-1|many|-|TRBJ2-5
CASSQDEAGSRQTQYF
TGCGCCAGCAGCCAAGATGAGGCCGGGAGTAGGCAGACCCAGTACTTC
>TRBV9|-|TRBD1|TRBJ2-4
CATPGRKGAAKNIQYF
TGTGCCACCCCTGGAAGGAAGGGGGCAGCCAAAAACATTCAGTACTTC
>TRBV6-5|-|TRBD2|TRBJ2-1
CASSYSRLTGGSNEQFF
TGTGCCAGCAGTTACTCGCGTCTAACGGGAGGTTCTAATGAGCAGTTCTTC
>TRBV11-2|many|-|TRBJ1-2
CASSLETGYDGYTF
TGTGCCAGCAGCTTAGAGACAGGCTACGATGGCTACACCTTC
>TRBV5-1|medium-sized|-|TRBJ2-5
CASSLAVRTETQYF
TGCGCCAGCAGCTTGGCCGTGCGGACAGAGACCCAGTACTTC
>TRBV5-1|once|-|TRBJ1-3
CASSPWGPSSGNTIYF
TGCGCCAGCAGCCCGTGGGGGCCGAGCTCTGGAAACACCATATATTTT
>TRBV4-2|-|TRBD1|TRBJ2-7
CARSQQQGSTYEQYF
TGTGCCCGCAGCCAGCAACAGGGGAGTACTTACGAGCAGTACTTC
>TRBV30|many|-|TRBJ2-1
CAWSTYNEQFF
TGTGCCTGGAGTACCTACAATGAGCAGTTCTTC
>TRBV7-6|-|TRBD2|TRBJ2-1
CASSLARTSGRLYNEQFF
TGTGCCAGCAGCTTAGCGCGTACTAGCGGGAGGCTTTACAATGAGCAGTTCTTC
>TRBV7-8|few|TRBD2|TRBJ2-1
CASELERGRILYNEQFF
TGTGCCAGCGAACTCGAGCGGGGGCGAATTCTTTACAATGAGCAGTTCTTC
>TRBV20-1|-|-|TRBJ2-1
CSAWRGPYEQFF
TGCAGTGCTTGGCGGGGTCCCTATGAGCAGTTCTTC
>TRBV4-2|-|TRBD2|TRBJ2-7
CASSKTGTSGRSEQYF
TGTGCCAGCAGCAAAACAGGGACTAGCGGGAGGAGCGAGCAGTACTTC
>TRBV9|-|TRBD2|TRBJ2-7
CASSVVAGPSYEQYF
TGTGCCAGCAGCGTAGTAGCGGGACCATCCTACGAGCAGTACTTC
>TRBV28|-|-|TRBJ2-1
CATGRGTSNNEQFF
TGTGCCACCGGAAGGGGGACTTCAAACAATGAGCAGTTCTTC
>TRBV7-2|few|-|TRBJ2-5
CASSSRVQETQYF
TGTGCCAGCAGCTCCCGGGTCCAAGAGACCCAGTACTTC
>TRBV15|-|-|TRBJ2-6
CATSRGISAGSSGVNVLTF
TGTGCCACCAGCAGAGGCATCAGCGCAGGGTCCTCTGGGGTCAACGTCCTGACTTTC
>TRBV5-6|many|TRBD2|TRBJ2-7
CASSPTRLAAKWEQYF
TGTGCCAGCAGCCCGACTCGACTAGCGGCCAAATGGGAGCAGTACTTC
>TRBV4-2|large|-|TRBJ2-1
CASSQANAGNRNEQFF
TGTGCCAGCAGCCAAGCCAATGCGGGAAACCGGAATGAGCAGTTCTTC
>TRBV4-2|medium-sized|-|TRBJ1-4
CASSLTTRSTNEKLFF
TGTGCCAGCAGCCTCACCACCCGATCAACTAATGAAAAACTGTTTTTT
>TRBV15|medium-sized|TRBD2|TRBJ2-2
CATSRDRRETVGELFF
TGTGCCACCAGCAGAGACAGGCGGGAGACGGTCGGGGAGCTGTTTTTT
>TRBV18|-|TRBD2|TRBJ2-1
CASSPGLAGSYNEQFF
TGTGCCAGCTCACCGGGACTAGCGGGATCCTACAATGAGCAGTTCTTC
>TRBV12-3/TRBV12-4|-|-|TRBJ1-1
CASSLDGGGAFF
TGTGCCAGCAGTTTAGATGGGGGGGGAGCTTTCTTT
>TRBV10-1|medium-sized|TRBD2|TRBJ2-1
CASSTGTSGSDEQFF
TGCGCCAGCAGTACCGGGACTAGCGGATCGGATGAGCAGTTCTTC
>TRBV7-2|-|-|TRBJ2-1
CASRRTPLDEQFF
TGTGCCAGCAGAAGAACGCCCCTCGATGAGCAGTTCTTC
>TRBV15|-|-|TRBJ2-6
CATRVGTAGVGANVLTF
TGTGCCACCAGGGTAGGGACAGCGGGAGTCGGGGCCAACGTCCTGACTTTC
>TRBV4-3|few|-|TRBJ1-5
CASSQEYRSNQPQHF
TGCGCCAGCAGCCAAGAGTATAGGAGCAATCAGCCCCAGCATTTT
>TRBV29-1|medium-sized|-|TRBJ2-7
CSVGALGGNEQYF
TGCAGCGTTGGGGCGCTTGGCGGAAACGAGCAGTACTTC
>TRBV4-2|many|-|TRBJ1-2
CASSQESRIYGYTF
TGTGCCAGCAGCCAAGAATCTAGAATCTATGGCTACACCTTC
>TRBV6-5|-|TRBD2|TRBJ2-1
CARLAEAHEQFF
TGTGCCAGACTAGCGGAGGCCCATGAGCAGTTCTTC
>TRBV25-1|few|-|TRBJ2-1
CASSEYWTNYNEQFF
TGTGCCAGCAGTGAATATTGGACTAACTACAATGAGCAGTTCTTC
>TRBV24-1|-|TRBD1|TRBJ1-5
CATSDFLSGGSGQRNQPQHF
TGTGCCACCAGTGATTTTCTCTCAGGTGGGTCGGGACAGAGAAATCAGCCCCAGCATTTT
>TRBV7-9|few|-|TRBJ2-1
CASSYRPDSSYNEQFF
TGTGCCAGCAGCTACCGGCCTGACTCATCCTACAATGAGCAGTTCTTC
>TRBV14|-|-|TRBJ1-5
CASSQVPSEPQHF
TGTGCCAGCAGCCAAGTGCCTAGTGAGCCCCAGCATTTT
>TRBV5-1|medium-sized|-|TRBJ2-3
CASSRSTDTQYF
TGCGCCAGCAGCCGTAGCACAGATACGCAGTATTTT
>TRBV20-1|once|-|TRBJ1-5
CSAEDPSGGAQPQHF
TGCAGTGCTGAAGATCCTTCGGGGGGAGCTCAGCCCCAGCATTTT
>TRBV9|medium-sized|-|TRBJ1-5
CASSGTGSNQPQHF
TGTGCCAGCAGTGGGACTGGGAGCAATCAGCCCCAGCATTTT
>TRBV29-1|-|TRBD2|TRBJ2-5
CSVEPTSGRGGETQYF
TGCAGCGTTGAACCTACTAGCGGGAGAGGGGGGGAGACCCAGTACTTC
>TRBV7-9|-|TRBD1|TRBJ1-2
CASSLTGQGYGYTF
TGTGCCAGCAGCTTAACCGGACAGGGCTATGGCTACACCTTC
>TRBV20-1|-|TRBD1|TRBJ1-6
CSAQGGREYNSPLHF
TGCAGTGCCCAAGGGGGCAGGGAGTATAATTCACCCCTCCACTTT
>TRBV4-3|many|TRBD2|TRBJ2-2
CASSQLTSGLSTGELFF
TGCGCCAGCAGCCAATTGACTAGCGGGTTGTCCACCGGGGAGCTGTTTTTT
>TRBV4-1|-|TRBD2|TRBJ2-7
CAGGQESGIREYF
TGCGCCGGCGGCCAAGAAAGCGGGATCAGGGAGTACTTC
>TRBV5-1|-|-|TRBJ2-3
CASSQAGTHTDTQYF
TGCGCCAGCAGCCAGGCAGGGACCCACACAGATACGCAGTATTTT
>TRBV12-3/TRBV12-4|-|-|TRBJ2-7
CASSAARNEQYF
TGTGCCAGCAGCGCCGCTCGGAACGAGCAGTACTTC
>TRBV29-1|few|-|TRBJ1-2
CSVASYGYTF
TGCAGCGTCGCCAGCTATGGCTACACCTTC
>TRBV29-1|medium-sized|-|TRBJ2-7
CSAGRGGAYEQYF
TGCAGCGCCGGTCGGGGAGGAGCCTACGAGCAGTACTTC
>TRBV18|many|TRBD2|TRBJ2-3
CASSQDVAGGRNTQYF
TGTGCCAGCTCACAAGACGTAGCGGGAGGCAGGAATACGCAGTATTTT
>TRBV18|-|TRBD1|TRBJ2-3
CASSPRVRDRGLLLTDTQYF
TGTGCCAGCTCACCGAGGGTCCGGGACAGGGGGCTGTTATTGACAGATACGCAGTATTTT
>TRBV5-1|medium-sized|-|TRBJ2-5
CASRRDKQETQYF
TGCGCCAGCAGACGGGACAAGCAAGAGACCCAGTACTTC